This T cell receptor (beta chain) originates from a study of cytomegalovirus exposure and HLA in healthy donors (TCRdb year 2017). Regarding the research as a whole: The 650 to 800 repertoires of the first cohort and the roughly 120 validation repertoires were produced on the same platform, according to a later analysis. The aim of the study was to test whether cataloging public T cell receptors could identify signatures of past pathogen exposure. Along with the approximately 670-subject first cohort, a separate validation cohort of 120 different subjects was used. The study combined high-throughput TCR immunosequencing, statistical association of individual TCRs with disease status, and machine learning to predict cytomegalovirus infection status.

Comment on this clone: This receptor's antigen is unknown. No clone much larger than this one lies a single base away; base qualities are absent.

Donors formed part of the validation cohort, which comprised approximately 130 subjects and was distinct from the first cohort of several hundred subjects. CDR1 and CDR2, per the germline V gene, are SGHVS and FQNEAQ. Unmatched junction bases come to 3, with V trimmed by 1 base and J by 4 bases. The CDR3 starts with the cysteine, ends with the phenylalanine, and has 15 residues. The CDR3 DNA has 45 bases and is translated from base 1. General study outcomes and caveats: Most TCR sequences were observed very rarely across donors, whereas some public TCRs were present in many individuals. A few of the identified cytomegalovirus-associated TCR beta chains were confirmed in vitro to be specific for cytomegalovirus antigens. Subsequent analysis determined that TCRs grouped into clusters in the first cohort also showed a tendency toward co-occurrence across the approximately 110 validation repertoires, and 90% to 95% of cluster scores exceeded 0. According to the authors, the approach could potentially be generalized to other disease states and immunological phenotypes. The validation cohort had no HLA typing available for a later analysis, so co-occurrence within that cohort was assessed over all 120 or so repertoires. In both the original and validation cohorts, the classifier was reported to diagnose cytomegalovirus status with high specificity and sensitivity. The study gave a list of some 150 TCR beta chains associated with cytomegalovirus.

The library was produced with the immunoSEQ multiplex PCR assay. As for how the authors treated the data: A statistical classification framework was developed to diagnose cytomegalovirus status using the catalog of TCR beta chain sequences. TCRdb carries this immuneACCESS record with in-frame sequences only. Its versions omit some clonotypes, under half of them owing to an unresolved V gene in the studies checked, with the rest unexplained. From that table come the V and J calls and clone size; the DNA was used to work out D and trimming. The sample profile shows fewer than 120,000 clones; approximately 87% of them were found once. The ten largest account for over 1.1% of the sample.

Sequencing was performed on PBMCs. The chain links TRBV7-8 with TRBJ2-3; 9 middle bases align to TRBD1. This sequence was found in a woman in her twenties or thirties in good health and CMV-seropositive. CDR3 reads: CASSLETGGSDTQYF. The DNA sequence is TGTGCCAGCAGCTTAGAGACAGGGGGTTCAGATACGCAGTATTTT.